This T cell receptor (beta chain) was identified during a study of shared clonotypes between healthy human individuals. Germline V gene data show CDR1 as SGHRS and CDR2 as YFSETQ. V lost 6 bases and J lost 6, with 14 bases in between. The CDR3 is 13 amino acids. A word on this clone: Its cognate antigen is unknown.

Only in-frame clones appear in the TCRdb table, and some are missing; sequencing was by immunoSEQ multiplex PCR. This table has roughly 2.2 million clones, approximately 93% appearing once. The study's findings and limits: Generation probabilities were higher for clonotypes shared across all four sorted-subset donors than for unshared ones. Genetic and exposure-history diversity was limited by the small donor number. Between a handful of donors, naive CD4 clonotypes were shared at a level of about 5%.

Subsets obtained from CD4+ cells comprised CD45RA+ naive and CD45RA-negative memory cells. This chain connects TRBV5-1 to TRBJ2-3; no firm D call. This receptor was identified in a man aged 18 to 29 in good health. Some clones in this sample may be carry-over from other donors' samples. Sequenced material: naive CD4+ T cells from PBMCs. Subset denoted: CD45RA+ positively selected. The CDR3 DNA sequence: TGCGCCAGCACCGCCAGAAGGTCTGATACGCAGTATTTT. Its protein is CASTARRSDTQYF.